The clone carrying this T cell receptor (beta chain) has at least ten counts. This entry belongs to a study of T-cell reconstitution after alpha-beta-depleted transplantation in children. CDR1 is DFQATT and CDR2 is SNEGSKA in the germline V gene (reference sequence). This CDR3 region has 15 residues. V shed 6 bases, J shed 0 bases, and the junction held 9 bases outside the gene matches. Molecular barcoding with unique molecular identifiers was used for the TCRbeta library. TCRdb reprocessed the PCR reads via MiXCR and lists one record per CDR3 protein. Of some 300,000 distinct CDR3 sequences detected, roughly 9.1% appear once; the ten largest clones hold 7.5%.

The chain joins TRBV20-1 to TRBJ2-7, with 9 bases identical to TRBD2. This clonotype was obtained from a boy in the first two years of life with acute myeloid leukemia, due to receive a stem cell transplant. The input for sequencing was PBMCs, taken before TCRalphabeta/CD19-depleted stem cell transplant. The CDR3 region has the DNA TGCAGTGCCAAGGGGGATAGCGGGAGCTCCTACGAGCAGTACTTC. Translated, it gives CSAKGDSGSSYEQYF.